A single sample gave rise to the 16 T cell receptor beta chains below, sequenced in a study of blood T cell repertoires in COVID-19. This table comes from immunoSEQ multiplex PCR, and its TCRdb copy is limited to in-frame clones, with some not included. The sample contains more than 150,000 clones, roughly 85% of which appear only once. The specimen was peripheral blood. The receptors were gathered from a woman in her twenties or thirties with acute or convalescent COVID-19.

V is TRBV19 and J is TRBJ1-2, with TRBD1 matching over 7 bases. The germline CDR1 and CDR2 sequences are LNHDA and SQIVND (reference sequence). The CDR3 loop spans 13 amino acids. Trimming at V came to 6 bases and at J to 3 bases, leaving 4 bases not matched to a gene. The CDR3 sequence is CASSLGQYYGYTF. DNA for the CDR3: TGTGCCAGTAGCCTGGGACAGTACTATGGCTACACCTTC.

The CDR3, as DNA: TGCAGCGTTGTCCCCCGGGGTAAACTAACTAACGAGCAGTACTTC. This sequence encodes CSVVPRGKLTNEQYF. J is TRBJ2-7 and V is TRBV29-1; TRBD2 is a possible D gene (5 bases). CDR1 SQVTM and CDR2 ANQGSEA come from the germline V gene. The CDR3 consists of 15 residues. Trimming took 4 bases from V and 5 from J, leaving 21 bases between them.

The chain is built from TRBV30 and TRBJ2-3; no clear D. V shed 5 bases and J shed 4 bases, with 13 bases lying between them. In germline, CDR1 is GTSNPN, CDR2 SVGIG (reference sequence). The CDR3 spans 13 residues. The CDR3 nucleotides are TGTGCCTGGGACCAGAGGTTTTCAGATACGCAGTATTTT. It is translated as CAWDQRFSDTQYF.

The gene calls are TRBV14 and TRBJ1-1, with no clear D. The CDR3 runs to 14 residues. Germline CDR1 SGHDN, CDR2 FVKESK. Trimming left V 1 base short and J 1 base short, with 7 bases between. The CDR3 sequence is CASSQVRGNTEAFF. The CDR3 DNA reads TGTGCCAGCAGCCAAGTGCGCGGGAACACTGAAGCTTTCTTT.

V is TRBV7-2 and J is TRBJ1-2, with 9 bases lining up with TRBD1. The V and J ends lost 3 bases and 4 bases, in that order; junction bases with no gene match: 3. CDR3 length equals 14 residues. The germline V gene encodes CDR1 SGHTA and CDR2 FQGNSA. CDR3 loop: CASSFGQGLYGYTF. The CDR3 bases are TGTGCCAGCAGCTTCGGACAGGGGCTCTATGGCTACACCTTC.

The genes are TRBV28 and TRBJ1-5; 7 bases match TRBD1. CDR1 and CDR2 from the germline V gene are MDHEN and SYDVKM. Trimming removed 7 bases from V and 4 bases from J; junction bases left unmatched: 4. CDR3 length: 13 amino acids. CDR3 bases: TGTGCCAGCACGGGACAGCCTAATCAGCCCCAGCATTTT. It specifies CASTGQPNQPQHF.

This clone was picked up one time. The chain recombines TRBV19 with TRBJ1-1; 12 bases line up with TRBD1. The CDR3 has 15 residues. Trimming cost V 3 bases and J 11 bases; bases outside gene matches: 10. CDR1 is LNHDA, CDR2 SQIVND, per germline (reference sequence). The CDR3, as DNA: TGTGCCAGTAGTATCCGGGACAGGGGGCTATTGGATGCTTTCTTT. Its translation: CASSIRDRGLLDAFF.

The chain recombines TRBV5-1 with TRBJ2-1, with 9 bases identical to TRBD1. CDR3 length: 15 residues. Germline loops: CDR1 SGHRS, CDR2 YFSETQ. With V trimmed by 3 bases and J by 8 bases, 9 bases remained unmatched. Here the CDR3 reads CASSSQTGGFDEQFF. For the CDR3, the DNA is TGCGCCAGCAGCTCTCAGACAGGGGGATTCGATGAGCAGTTCTTC.

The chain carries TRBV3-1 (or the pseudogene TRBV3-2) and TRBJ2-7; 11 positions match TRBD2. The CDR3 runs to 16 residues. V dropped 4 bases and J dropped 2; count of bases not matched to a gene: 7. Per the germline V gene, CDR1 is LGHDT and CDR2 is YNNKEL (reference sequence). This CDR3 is CASSLGTSGGPYEQYF. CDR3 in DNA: TGTGCCAGCAGCCTTGGGACTAGCGGAGGGCCCTACGAGCAGTACTTC.

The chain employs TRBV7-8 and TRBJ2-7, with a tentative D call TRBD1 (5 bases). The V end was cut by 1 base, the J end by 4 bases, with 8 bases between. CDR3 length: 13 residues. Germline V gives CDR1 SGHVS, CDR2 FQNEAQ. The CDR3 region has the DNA TGTGCCAGCAGCTTAGGCACAGGTTACGAGCAGTACTTC. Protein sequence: CASSLGTGYEQYF.

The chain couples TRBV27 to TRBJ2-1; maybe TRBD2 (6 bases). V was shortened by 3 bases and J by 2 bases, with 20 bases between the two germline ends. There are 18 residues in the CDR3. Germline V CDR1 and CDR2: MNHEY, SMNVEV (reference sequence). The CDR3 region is CASSFRVLGLGAYNEQFF. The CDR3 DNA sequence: TGTGCCAGCAGTTTTCGGGTCCTGGGACTGGGGGCCTACAATGAGCAGTTCTTC.

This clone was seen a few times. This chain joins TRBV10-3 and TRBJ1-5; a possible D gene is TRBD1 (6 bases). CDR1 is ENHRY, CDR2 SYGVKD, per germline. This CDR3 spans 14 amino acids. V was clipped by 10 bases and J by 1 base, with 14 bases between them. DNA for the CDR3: TGTGCCAGCTCACAGGGATGGAGCAATCAGCCCCAGCATTTT. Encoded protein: CASSQGWSNQPQHF.

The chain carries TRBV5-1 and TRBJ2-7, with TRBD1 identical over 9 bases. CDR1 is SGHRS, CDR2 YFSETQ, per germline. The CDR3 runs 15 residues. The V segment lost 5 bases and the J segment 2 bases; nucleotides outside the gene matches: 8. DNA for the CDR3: TGCGCCAGCAGTTTGACGGGACAGGGACCCTACGAGCAGTACTTC. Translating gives CASSLTGQGPYEQYF.

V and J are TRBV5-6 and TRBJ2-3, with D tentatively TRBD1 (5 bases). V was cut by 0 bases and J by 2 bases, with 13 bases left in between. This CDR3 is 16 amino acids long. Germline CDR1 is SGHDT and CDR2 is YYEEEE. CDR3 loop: CASSLEALRATDTQYF. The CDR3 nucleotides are TGTGCCAGCAGCTTGGAGGCTCTCAGGGCCACAGATACGCAGTATTTT.

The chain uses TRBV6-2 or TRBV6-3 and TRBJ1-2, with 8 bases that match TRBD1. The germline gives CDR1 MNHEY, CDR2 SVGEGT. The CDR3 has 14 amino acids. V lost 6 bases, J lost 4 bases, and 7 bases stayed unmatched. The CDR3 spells CASSSRQGPYGYTF. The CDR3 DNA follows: TGTGCCAGCAGCTCGAGACAGGGGCCCTATGGCTACACCTTC.

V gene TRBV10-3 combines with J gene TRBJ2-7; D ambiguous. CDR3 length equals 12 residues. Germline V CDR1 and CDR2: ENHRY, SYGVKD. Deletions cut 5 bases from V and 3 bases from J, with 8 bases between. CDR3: CAISSGNYEQYF. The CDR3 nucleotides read TGTGCCATCAGTTCAGGTAACTACGAGCAGTACTTC.